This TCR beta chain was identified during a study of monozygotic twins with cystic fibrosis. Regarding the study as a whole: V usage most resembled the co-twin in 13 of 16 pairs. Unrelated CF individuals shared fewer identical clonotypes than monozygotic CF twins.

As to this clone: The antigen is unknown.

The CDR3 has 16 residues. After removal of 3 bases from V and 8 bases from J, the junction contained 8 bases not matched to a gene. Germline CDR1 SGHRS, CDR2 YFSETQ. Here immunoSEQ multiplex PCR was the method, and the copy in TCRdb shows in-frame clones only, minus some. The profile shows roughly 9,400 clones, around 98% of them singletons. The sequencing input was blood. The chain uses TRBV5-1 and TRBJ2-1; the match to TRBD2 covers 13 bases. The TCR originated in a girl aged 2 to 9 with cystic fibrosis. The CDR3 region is CASSSSATSGRYEQFF. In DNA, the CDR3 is TGCGCCAGCAGCTCCTCCGCGACTAGCGGGAGGTATGAGCAGTTCTTC. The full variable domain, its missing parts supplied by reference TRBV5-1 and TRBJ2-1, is KAGVTQTPRYLIKTRGQQVTLSCSPISGHRSVSWYQQTPGQGLQFLFEYFSETQRNKGNFPGRFSGRQFSNSRSEMNVSTLELGDSALYLCASSSSATSGRYEQFFGPGTRLTVL.